This T cell receptor (beta chain) was recovered during a study of Graves' ophthalmopathy and Graves' hyperthyroidism (dated by TCRdb to 2017 to 2018). Study-wide context: Peripheral blood was collected at initial diagnosis, before any treatment. Following sampling, methimazole starting at 30 mg daily was administered to hyperthyroidism patients, and high-dose intravenous methylprednisolone was administered to ophthalmopathy patients. An independent validation cohort was composed of approximately 19 hyperthyroidism patients and about 17 patients who later progressed from hyperthyroidism to ophthalmopathy. TCR beta repertoire signatures were used to distinguish Graves' ophthalmopathy from Graves' hyperthyroidism and to predict progression to ophthalmopathy. To explore V-J signatures that distinguish ophthalmopathy from hyperthyroidism, a discovery set of 100 patients was enrolled, made up of over 40 with ophthalmopathy and roughly 57 with stable hyperthyroidism. In total, approximately 130 blood samples were TCR-sequenced: roughly 45 ophthalmopathy, some 80 hyperthyroidism and about 17 hyperthyroidism-to-ophthalmopathy patients. T-cell repertoires of thyroid tissue and blood were compared in several hyperthyroidism patients.

The CDR3 goes from the cysteine to the phenylalanine over 13 residues. The only DNA kept is the CDR3, 39 bases in frame from the first base. The germline V and J ends show losses of 7 bases and 6 bases respectively, and no gene match explains 5 bases of the junction. Per the germline V gene (reference sequence), DFQATT is the CDR1 and SNEGSKA is the CDR2. Concerning this clonotype: Its antigen is currently not known. One base away there is no much larger clone; base qualities are not given.

Study-wide findings and limitations: Among expanded thyroid clonotypes with frequency above 0.001, most also showed up in blood, which suggests that blood repertoires may reflect the thyroid immune response. Sample size was not statistically predetermined, and group allocation was not concealed from the investigators. In validation, the model predicted ophthalmopathy progression with about 70% sensitivity and roughly 72% specificity; 12 predicted patients were CT-confirmed with GO in a median of roughly 6.8 months. Ophthalmopathy was separated from stable hyperthyroidism by the 13-signature model with about 88% sensitivity and 81.08% specificity in cross-validation and with 80%/75% in the test set.

For repertoire sequencing, the TCR beta CDR3 regions were amplified from RNA transcripts. A first-round RT-PCR used HTBI primers with the Qiagen OneStep RT-PCR kit, followed by a second-round multiplex PCR, size selection and purification. Sequencing of the libraries was carried out on an Illumina HiSeq2000 in paired-end mode with 100 bp reads. For the original study's pipeline: SOAPnuke was used to process the reads, throwing out any read that had adapters, had uncalled bases, had a mean Phred below 15, or lacked an exact constant-primer or identifier match. COPE v1.2.5 was used to merge the high-quality paired reads. Clonotypes were defined as unique nucleotide sequences and were aligned to IMGT TRB V, D and J references using MiTCR v1.1. Only V-J combinations with frequency above 0.0001 were analysed, covering approximately 99% of repertoires. For each V-J combination, a TCR clonal expansion and chaos score was defined as F50 clonal expansion divided by the chaos observed in the TCRdist matrix. Welch's t-statistics and random forest were used to narrow the features down to 10 to 15 V-J combinations, which were then fed into a naive Bayes classifier. The similarity between thyroid and blood repertoires was quantified using the Morisita-Horn index. Using fastp at Q25 and MiXCR, TCRdb reprocessed the public reads and kept productive beta chains. Each record represents a unique CDR3 protein, reported with the most common genes and DNA among its rows. TCRdb assigned the V and J calls; the authors' analysis was not used. For this sample there are 660,000 or so distinct CDR3 sequences; approximately 39% appear just once. The top ten clones comprise under 3.5% of the sample.

Ophthalmopathy patients were characterized by moderately to severely active disease, a Clinical Activity Score of at least 3, a NOSPECS grade of at least 4, and a disease duration under 3 months. Anyone with other autoimmune diseases, uncontrolled infections, pregnancy or lactation was excluded from the study. Clinical symptoms, serum thyroxine, TRAb, thyroid ultrasound and orbital computed tomography were used for diagnosis. Using Ficoll-Paque density gradient centrifugation, PBMCs were isolated from 10 ml of fresh peripheral blood. Total RNA was extracted with Trizol reagent and quality-checked on an Agilent 2100 Bioanalyzer.

This TCR was sampled from an adult man with Graves' ophthalmopathy. The V gene is TRBV20-1 and the J gene is TRBJ1-6, with 8 middle bases fitting TRBD1. Specimen: peripheral blood. The nucleotide sequence is TGCAGTGGCCGGACAGGGAGTAATTCACCCCTCCACTTT. Translated, this is CSGRTGSNSPLHF.